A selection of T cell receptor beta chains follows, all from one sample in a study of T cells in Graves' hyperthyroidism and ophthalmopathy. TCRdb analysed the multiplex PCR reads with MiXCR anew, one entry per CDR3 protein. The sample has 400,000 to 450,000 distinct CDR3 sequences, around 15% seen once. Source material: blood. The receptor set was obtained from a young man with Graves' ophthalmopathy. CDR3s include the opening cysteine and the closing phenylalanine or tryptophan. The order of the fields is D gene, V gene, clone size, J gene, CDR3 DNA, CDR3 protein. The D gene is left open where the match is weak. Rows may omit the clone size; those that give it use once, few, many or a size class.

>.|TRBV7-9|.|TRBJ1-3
TGTGCCAGCAGCTTATTGTACTCTGGAAACACCATATATTTT
CASSLLYSGNTIYF
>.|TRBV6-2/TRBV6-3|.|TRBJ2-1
TGTGCCAGCACCCAGGGGGGACTAGAGGGCAATGAGCAGTTCTTC
CASTQGGLEGNEQFF
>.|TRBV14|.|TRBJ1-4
TGTGCCAGCAGTCAGGTCGGAGGTGAAAAACTGTTTTTT
CASSQVGGEKLFF
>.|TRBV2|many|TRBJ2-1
TGTGCCAGCAGCTCGGGTACCAATGAGCAGTTCTTC
CASSSGTNEQFF
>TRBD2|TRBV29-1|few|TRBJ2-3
TGCAGCGTTGAACTAGCGGGGGGGTTAGATACGCAGTATTTT
CSVELAGGLDTQYF
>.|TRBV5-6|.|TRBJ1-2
TGTGCCAGCAGCTTAAAGAGTTATGGCTACACCTTC
CASSLKSYGYTF
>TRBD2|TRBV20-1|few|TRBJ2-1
TGCAGTGCTAGAGATTTTAAGGCTAGCGGGAGTTTCGGTGAGCAGTTCTTC
CSARDFKASGSFGEQFF
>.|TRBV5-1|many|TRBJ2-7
TGCGCCAGCAGCTTGGCAGCGACTAGCTCCTACGAGCAGTACTTC
CASSLAATSSYEQYF
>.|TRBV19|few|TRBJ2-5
TGTGCCAGTAGTCCGGGCCCAACACCCCAAGAGACCCAGTACTTC
CASSPGPTPQETQYF
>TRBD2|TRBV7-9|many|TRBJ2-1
TGTGCCAGCAGCTCGACTAGCGGCCTGACTCACAATGAGCAGTTCTTC
CASSSTSGLTHNEQFF
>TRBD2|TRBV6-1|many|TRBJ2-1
TGTGCCAGCAGACCCTCTAGCGGGACCTACAATGAGCAGTTCTTC
CASRPSSGTYNEQFF
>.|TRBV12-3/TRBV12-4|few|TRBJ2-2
TGTGCCAGCAGTTTTCAGAGTCCAGGCACCGGGGAGCTGTTTTTT
CASSFQSPGTGELFF
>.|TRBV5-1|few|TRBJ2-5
TGCGCCAGCAGCACCTCCGGGACTCCCATTGGAGAGGCCCAGTACTTC
CASSTSGTPIGEAQYF
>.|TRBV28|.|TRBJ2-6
TGTGCCAGCAGTTCCCCGGGGGAATCTGGGGCCAACGTCCTGACTTTC
CASSSPGESGANVLTF
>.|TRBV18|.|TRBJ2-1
TGTGCCAGCTCACCCTATAACCAACAAGGGAATGAGCAGTTCTTC
CASSPYNQQGNEQFF
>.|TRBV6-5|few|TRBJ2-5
TGTGCCAGCAGTTCACAGAAAGAAGAGACCCAGTACTTC
CASSSQKEETQYF
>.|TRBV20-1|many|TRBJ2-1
TGCAGTGCTTGGGACTCCAGCTACAATGAGCAGTTCTTC
CSAWDSSYNEQFF
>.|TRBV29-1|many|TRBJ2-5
TGCAGCGCCGATACTGTGGGCGGGGAGTCCCAAGAGACCCAGTACTTC
CSADTVGGESQETQYF
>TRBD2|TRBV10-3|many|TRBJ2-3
TGTGCCATCAGCAAAACTACTAGCGGGATCCCCACAGATACGCAGTATTTT
CAISKTTSGIPTDTQYF
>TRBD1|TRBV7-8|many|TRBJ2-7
TGTGCCAGCAGCTACCGGGACAGGGTCTACGAGCAGTACTTC
CASSYRDRVYEQYF
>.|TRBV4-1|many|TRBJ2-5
TGCGCCAGCAGCCTACATGGACAAGCCGAGGGAGAGACCCAGTACTTC
CASSLHGQAEGETQYF
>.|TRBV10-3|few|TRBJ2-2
TGTGCCATGGCCCCTGGAGCGAACACCGGGGAGCTGTTTTTT
CAMAPGANTGELFF
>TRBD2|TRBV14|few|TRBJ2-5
TGTGCCAGCAGCCAAGCGGTAGCGGGGGGGCCTAAGTCTGAGACCCAGTACTTC
CASSQAVAGGPKSETQYF
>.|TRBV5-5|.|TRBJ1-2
TGTGCCAGCAGCTTGGCGGGGACACGACAAAGTGGCTACACCTTC
CASSLAGTRQSGYTF
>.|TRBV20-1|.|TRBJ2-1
TGCAGTGCTAGAGAACTACCGGGCGGGGCTAGCTCCTACAATGAGCAGTTCTTC
CSARELPGGASSYNEQFF
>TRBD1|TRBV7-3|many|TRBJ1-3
TGTGCCAGCAGCAAACAGGGGAACTCTGGAAACACCATATATTTT
CASSKQGNSGNTIYF
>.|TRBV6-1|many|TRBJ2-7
TGTGCCAGCAGTGAAGAACAGGGTGGATCCTACGAGCAGTACTTC
CASSEEQGGSYEQYF
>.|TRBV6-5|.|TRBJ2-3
TGTGCCAGCAGTTACTCTATTCGAGATACGCAGTATTTT
CASSYSIRDTQYF
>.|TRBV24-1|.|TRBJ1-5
TGTGCCACCAGTGAACGCAGGGATCAGCCCCAGCATTTT
CATSERRDQPQHF
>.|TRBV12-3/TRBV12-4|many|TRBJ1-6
TGTGCCAGCAGTTTAGAAGGGTCTTATAATTCACCCCTCCACTTT
CASSLEGSYNSPLHF